This T cell receptor beta chain was sequenced in a study of blood T cell repertoires in COVID-19 (dated by TCRdb to 2018 to 2021). Background on the whole study: The collaborator samples originated in the United States, Italy and Spain and spanned the acute and convalescent phases of COVID-19. The prospective study material was composed of cDNA or gDNA derived from T cells, B-cell-depleted T cells, or PBMCs. Deeply sampled blood TCRbeta repertoires from subjects exposed to, actively infected with, or recovered from COVID-19 were included in the dataset. The repertoires were released in a freely available public database meant as a resource for research on the immune response to SARS-CoV-2. The samples were drawn from two sources: the first 160 participants of the ongoing ImmuneRACE study, and 1,200 or so subjects contributed by 6 global collaborators. The sample metadata nearly always contained a de-identified subject ID, COVID-19 status, age in years and sex. Where available, HLA class I and class II types were taken from metadata supplied by the sample provider and were not determined by assay-based typing.

The count of this clone is one. Its recognized antigen is unknown. No base quality information exists; no much larger clone differs at one position. Each collaborating institution followed its own protocols to collect whole blood in K2EDTA tubes. For TCRbeta analysis, collaborators shipped samples as frozen whole blood, isolated PBMCs, or DNA extracted from either of those sample types. The immunoSEQ Assay, a bias-controlled multiplex PCR, was used to amplify TCRbeta CDR3 regions from genomic DNA. The paper's data handling went like this. Nucleated cell counts per sample were estimated from amplification of reference gene primers within the assay. Sequence reads were collapsed and filtered to measure the absolute abundance of every unique TCRbeta CDR3 rearrangement. For each sample, productive Simpson clonality was calculated as the square root of Simpson's diversity index over productive rearrangements. Held by TCRdb, this immuneACCESS table contains in-frame sequences only and omits some clones. Under half of the omission traces to an unresolved V gene where checked; the cause of the rest is unknown. The DNA gave D and trimming, while V, J and clone size come from that table. The sample profile shows approximately 310,000 clones; around 87% of them were found once. 1% of the sample is in the top ten clones.

Paper-wide results and their limitations: The quantity of clinical and demographic metadata differed by source and by participant and was supplied without curation.

CDR1 is given as MNHEY and CDR2 as SVGAGI, both from the germline V gene. From the cysteine up to the phenylalanine, the CDR3 has a length of 14 residues. Only CDR3 DNA remains: 42 bases, in frame from the first base. The junction carries 14 bases between V and J, which are trimmed by 5 bases and 4 bases respectively. This TCR came from a man in his fifties or sixties with active or convalescent COVID-19. The chain couples TRBV6-5 to TRBJ1-1; there is no confident call for the D gene. The specimen was peripheral blood. The nucleotides are TGTGCCAGCAGTAGGGAATCGGGGTTCACTGAAGCTTTCTTT. Its coded protein is CASSRESGFTEAFF.